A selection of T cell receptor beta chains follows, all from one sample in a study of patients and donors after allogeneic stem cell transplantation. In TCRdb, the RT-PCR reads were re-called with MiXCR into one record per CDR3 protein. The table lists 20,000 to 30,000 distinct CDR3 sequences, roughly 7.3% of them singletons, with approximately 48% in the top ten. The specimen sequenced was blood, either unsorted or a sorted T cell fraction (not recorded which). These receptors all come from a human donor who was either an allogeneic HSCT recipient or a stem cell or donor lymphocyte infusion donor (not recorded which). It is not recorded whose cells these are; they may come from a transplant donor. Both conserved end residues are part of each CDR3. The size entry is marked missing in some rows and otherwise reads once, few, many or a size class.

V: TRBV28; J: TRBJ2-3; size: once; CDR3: CASSLGETDTQYF
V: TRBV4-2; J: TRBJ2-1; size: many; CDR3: CASSLHYGTSGYNEQFF
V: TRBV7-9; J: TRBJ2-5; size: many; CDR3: CASSPVQGDLETQYF
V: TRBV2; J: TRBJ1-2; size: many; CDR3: CASSERGATGYGYTF
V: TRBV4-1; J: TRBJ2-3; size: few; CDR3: CASSQGVEDTQYF
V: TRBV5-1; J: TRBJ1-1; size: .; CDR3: CASSPREDRAAEAFF
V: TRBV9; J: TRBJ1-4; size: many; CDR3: CASSPGSATNEKLFF
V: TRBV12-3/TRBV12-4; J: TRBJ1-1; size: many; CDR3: CASSLGMGGNTEAFF
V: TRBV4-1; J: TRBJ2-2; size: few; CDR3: CASSQAARGRGELFF
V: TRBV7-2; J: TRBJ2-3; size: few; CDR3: CASSSQARSTDTQYF
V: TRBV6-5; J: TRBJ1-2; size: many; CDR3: CASSYWGGYTF
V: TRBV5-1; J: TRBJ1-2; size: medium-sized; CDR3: CASSSTRGDGGYTF
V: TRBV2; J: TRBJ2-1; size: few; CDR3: CASGRSGGSYNEQFF
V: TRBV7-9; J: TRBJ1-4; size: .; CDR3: CASSQGTANEKLFF
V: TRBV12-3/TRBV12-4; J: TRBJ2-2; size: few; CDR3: CASSTASNTGELFF
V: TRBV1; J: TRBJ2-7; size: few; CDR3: CTSSLLRDPQGEYEQYF
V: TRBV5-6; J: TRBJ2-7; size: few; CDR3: CASSIVAGGPGEQYF
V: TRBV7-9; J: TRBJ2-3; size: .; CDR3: CASTSYSTGADTQYF
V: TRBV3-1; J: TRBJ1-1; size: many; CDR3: CASSPSTGLAEAFF
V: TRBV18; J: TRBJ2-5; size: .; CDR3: CASSSRAGNHQETQYF
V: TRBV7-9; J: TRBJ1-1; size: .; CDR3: CASSSRHPRDTEAFF
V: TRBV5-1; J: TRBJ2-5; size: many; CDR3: CASSLGGGQETQYF
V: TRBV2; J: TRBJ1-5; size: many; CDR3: CASRGFSTVSNQPQHF
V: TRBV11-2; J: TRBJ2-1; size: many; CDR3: CASSLVVEGWEQFF
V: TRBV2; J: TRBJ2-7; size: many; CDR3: CASSEDRGVREQYF
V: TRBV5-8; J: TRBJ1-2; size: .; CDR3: CASSLGQGQSYGYTF
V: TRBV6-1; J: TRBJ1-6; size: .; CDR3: CASSEFGRLSSPLHF
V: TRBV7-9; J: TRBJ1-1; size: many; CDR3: CASSLAYGGSFTEAFF
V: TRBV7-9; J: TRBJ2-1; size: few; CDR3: CASSQNEQFF
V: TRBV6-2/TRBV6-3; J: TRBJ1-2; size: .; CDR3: CASSWGGFGYTF
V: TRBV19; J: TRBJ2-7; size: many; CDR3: CASSLRRGSTYEQYF
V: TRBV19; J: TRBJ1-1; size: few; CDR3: CASRTDIRTEAFF
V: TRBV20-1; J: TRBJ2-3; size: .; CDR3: CSARRGQGTDTQYF
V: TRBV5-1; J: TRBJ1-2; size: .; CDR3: CASSLWSATYGYTF
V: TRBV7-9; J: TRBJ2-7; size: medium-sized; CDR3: CASSLGGQGLSYEQYF
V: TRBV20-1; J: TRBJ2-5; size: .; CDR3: CSASPGEETQYF
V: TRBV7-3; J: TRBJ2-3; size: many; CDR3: CASSLFGMADTQYF
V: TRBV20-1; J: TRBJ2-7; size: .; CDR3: CSASPDRVTYEQYF
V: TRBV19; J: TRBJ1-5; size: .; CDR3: CASSIRDNQPQHF
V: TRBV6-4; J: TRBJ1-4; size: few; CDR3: CASSDSDTENEKLFF
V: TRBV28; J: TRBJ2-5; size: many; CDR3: CASSSHRGTGGGQETQYF
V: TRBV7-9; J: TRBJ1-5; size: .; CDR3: CASSPRGAGNQPQHF
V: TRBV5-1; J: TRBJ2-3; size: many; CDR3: CASSLQQQGTDTQYF
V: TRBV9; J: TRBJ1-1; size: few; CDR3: CASSVDPQRQGEAFF
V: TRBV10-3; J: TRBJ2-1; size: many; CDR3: CAISGKGTAFNEQFF
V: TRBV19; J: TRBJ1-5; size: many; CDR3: CASSITAGVGPQHF